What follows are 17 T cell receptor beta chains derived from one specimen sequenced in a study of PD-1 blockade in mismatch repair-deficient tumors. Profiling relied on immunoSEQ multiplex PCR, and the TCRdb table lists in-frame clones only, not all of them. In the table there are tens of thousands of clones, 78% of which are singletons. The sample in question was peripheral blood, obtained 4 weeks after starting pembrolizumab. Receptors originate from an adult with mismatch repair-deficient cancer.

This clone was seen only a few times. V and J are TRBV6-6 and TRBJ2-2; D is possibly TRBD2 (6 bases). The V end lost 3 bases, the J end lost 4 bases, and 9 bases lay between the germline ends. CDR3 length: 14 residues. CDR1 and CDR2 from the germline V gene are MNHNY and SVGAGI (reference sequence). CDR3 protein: CASSYSSGTGELFF. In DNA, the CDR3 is TGTGCCAGCAGTTATAGTAGCGGCACCGGGGAGCTGTTTTTT.

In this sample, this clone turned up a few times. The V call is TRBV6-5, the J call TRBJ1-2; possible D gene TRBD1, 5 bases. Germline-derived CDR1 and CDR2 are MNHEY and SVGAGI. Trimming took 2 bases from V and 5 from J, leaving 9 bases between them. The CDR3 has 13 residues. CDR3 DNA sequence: TGTGCCAGCAGTTACGAGGGGACTTATGGCTACACCTTC. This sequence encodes CASSYEGTYGYTF.

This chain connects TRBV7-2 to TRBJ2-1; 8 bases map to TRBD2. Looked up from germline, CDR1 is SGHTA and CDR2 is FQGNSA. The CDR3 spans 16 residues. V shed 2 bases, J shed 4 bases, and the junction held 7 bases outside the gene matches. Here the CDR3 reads CASSLLVASGYNEQFF. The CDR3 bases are TGTGCCAGCAGCTTACTGGTTGCTAGCGGGTACAATGAGCAGTTCTTC.

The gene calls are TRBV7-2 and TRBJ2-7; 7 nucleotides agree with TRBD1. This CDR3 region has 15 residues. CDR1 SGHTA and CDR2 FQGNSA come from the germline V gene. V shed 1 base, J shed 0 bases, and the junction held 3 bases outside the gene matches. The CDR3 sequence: CASSLGGQLSYEQYF. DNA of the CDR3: TGTGCCAGCAGCTTAGGGGGACAGCTCTCCTACGAGCAGTACTTC.

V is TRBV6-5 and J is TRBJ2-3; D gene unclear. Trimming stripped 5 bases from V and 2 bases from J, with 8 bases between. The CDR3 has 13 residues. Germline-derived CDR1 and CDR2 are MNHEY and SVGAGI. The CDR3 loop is CASSTANTDTQYF. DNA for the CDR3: TGTGCCAGCAGTACAGCTAACACAGATACGCAGTATTTT.

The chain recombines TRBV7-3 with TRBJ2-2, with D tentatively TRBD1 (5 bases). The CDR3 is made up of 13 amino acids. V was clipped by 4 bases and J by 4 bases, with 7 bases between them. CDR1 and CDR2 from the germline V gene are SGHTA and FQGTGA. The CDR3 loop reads CASSSTGTGELFF. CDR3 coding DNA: TGTGCCAGCAGCTCTACAGGCACCGGGGAGCTGTTTTTT.

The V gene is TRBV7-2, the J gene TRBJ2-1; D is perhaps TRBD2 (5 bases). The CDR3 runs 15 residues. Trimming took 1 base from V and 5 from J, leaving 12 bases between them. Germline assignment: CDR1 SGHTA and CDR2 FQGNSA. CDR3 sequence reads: CASSLVGLRDNEQFF. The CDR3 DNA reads TGTGCCAGCAGCTTAGTAGGTTTGCGGGACAATGAGCAGTTCTTC.

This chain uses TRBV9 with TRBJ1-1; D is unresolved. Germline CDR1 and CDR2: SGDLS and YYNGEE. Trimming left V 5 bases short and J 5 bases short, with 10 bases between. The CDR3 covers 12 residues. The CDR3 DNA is TGTGCCAGCAGTTCCGGGATTACTGAAGCTTTCTTT. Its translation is CASSSGITEAFF.

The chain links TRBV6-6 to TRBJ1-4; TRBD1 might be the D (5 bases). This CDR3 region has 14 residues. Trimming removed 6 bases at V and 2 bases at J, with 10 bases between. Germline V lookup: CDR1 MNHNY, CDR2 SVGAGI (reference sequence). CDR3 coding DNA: TGTGCCAGCAGCCCGACAGATACTAATGAAAAACTGTTTTTT. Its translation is CASSPTDTNEKLFF.

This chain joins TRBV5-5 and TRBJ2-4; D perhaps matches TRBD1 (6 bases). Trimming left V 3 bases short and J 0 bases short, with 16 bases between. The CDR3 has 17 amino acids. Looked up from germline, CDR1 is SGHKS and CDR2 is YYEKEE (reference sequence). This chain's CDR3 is CASSSGQNGVAKNIQYF. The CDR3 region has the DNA TGTGCCAGCAGCTCGGGACAAAATGGGGTAGCCAAAAACATTCAGTACTTC.

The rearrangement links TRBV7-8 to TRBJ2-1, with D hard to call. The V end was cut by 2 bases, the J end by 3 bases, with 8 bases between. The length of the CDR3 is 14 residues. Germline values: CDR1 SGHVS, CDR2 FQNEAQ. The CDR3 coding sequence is TGTGCCAGCAGCTTATGGGGTCTCTACAATGAGCAGTTCTTC. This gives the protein CASSLWGLYNEQFF.

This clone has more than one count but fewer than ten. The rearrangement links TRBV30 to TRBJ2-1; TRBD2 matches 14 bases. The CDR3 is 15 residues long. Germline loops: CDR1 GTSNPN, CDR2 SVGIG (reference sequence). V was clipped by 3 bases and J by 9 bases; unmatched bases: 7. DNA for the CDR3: TGTGCCTGGAGCGCTCTAGGACTAGCGGGAGGTGAGCAGTTCTTC. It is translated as CAWSALGLAGGEQFF.

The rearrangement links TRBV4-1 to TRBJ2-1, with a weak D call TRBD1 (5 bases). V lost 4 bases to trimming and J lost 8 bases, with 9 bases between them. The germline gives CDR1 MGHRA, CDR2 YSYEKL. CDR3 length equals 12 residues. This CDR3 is CASSPQGDEQFF. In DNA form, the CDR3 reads TGCGCCAGCAGCCCTCAGGGCGATGAGCAGTTCTTC.

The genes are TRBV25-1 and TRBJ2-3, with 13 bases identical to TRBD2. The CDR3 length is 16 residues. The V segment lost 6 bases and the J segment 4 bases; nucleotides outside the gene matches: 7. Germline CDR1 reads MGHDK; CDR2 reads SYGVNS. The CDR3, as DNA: TGTGCCAGCAGCGAGGGACTAGCGGGAAGTGCAGATACGCAGTATTTT. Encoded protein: CASSEGLAGSADTQYF.

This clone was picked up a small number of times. CDR3 region: CASSSYSATPEQYF. The CDR3 DNA sequence: TGTGCCAGCAGCTCCTACAGCGCTACCCCCGAGCAGTACTTC. The chain is built from TRBV7-2 and TRBJ2-7; no firm D call. The CDR3 totals 14 residues. V lost 4 bases to trimming and J lost 6 bases, with 16 bases between them. Germline V gene data show CDR1 as SGHTA and CDR2 as FQGNSA.

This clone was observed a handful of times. The CDR3 nucleotides are TGTGCCAGCAGCCGGTTTTTGAGCGGGAGCTGGGTCGGGGAGCTGTTTTTT. It is translated as CASSRFLSGSWVGELFF. The chain links TRBV13 to TRBJ2-2, with 8 bases that match TRBD2. Germline V gene sequence: CDR1 PRHDT, CDR2 FYEKMQ (reference sequence). Unmatched junction bases numbered 15, after V lost 5 bases and J lost 7 bases. There are 17 residues in the CDR3.

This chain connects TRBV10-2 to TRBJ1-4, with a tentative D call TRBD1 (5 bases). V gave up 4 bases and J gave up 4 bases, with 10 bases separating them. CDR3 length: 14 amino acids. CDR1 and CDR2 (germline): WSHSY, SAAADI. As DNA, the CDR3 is TGCGCCAGCAGTGTGGGACGGAATAATGAAAAACTGTTTTTT. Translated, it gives CASSVGRNNEKLFF.